This T cell receptor beta chain was identified in a study of response to subunit inactivated influenza vaccine. In this sample, this clonotype turned up a few times. Its antigen is still unknown. TCRdb independently ran MiXCR on the RT-PCR reads; one entry per CDR3 protein. The data show about 190,000 distinct CDR3 sequences, approximately 14% seen once. Findings and limits, study-wide: Authors suggested seasonal influenza vaccinations each recruit few new T cells.

The sample in question was CD8+ T cells sorted from PBMCs, obtained more than 4 days after vaccination. The TCR sequence derives from a man over 45 who received an inactivated influenza vaccine.

The CDR3: CASSPKFTGELFF. The CDR3, as DNA: TGCGCCAGCAGCCCTAAATTCACCGGGGAGCTGTTTTTT. The rearrangement uses TRBV4-3 and TRBJ2-2; no clear D gene. This CDR3 is 13 amino acids long. V lost 4 bases and J 4 bases, leaving 7 bases between the germline ends. Germline CDR1 LGHNA, CDR2 YSLEER.